The source of this T cell receptor (beta chain) is a study of cytomegalovirus exposure and HLA in healthy donors. This CDR3 is built from 14 residues. V lost 5 bases and J lost 4, with 12 bases in between. CDR1 SGHTA and CDR2 FQGNSA come from the germline V gene. The table lists this clone with a count of one. Use of 60 Vbeta and 13 Jbeta primers characterized the PCR. Clones were read by immunoSEQ multiplex PCR, and TCRdb kept only the in-frame ones, dropping some. The table includes approximately 190,000 clones, about 77% detected once. This clonotype was obtained from a woman younger than 45 in good health and CMV-seropositive. Sequenced sample: PBMCs. The rearrangement links TRBV7-2 to TRBJ1-5; D is perhaps TRBD1 (5 bases). As DNA, the CDR3 is TGTGCCAGCAGCAACACAGGATGGAATCAGCCCCAGCATTTT. This translates into CASSNTGWNQPQHF. The whole variable domain, remainder taken from reference TRBV7-2 and TRBJ1-5, is GAGVSQSPSNKVTEKGKDVELRCDPISGHTALYWYRQSLGQGLEFLIYFQGNSAPDKSGLPSDRFSAERTGGSVSTLTIQRTQQEDSAVYLCASSNTGWNQPQHFGDGTRLSIL.